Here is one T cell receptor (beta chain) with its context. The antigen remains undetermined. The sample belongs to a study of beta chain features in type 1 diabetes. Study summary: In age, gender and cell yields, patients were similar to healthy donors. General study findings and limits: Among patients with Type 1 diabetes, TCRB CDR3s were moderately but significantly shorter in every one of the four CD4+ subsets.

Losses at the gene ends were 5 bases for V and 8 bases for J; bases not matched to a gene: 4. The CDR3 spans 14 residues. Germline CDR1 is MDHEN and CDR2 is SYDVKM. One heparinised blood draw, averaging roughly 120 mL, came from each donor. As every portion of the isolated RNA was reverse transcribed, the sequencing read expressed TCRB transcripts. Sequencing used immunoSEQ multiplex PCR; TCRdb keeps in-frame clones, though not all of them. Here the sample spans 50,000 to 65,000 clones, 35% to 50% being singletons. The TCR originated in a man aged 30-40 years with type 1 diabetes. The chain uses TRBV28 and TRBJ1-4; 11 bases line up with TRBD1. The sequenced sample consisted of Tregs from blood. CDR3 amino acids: CASSGQGAREKLFF. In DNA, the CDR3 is TGTGCCAGCAGTGGACAGGGGGCAAGAGAAAAACTGTTTTTT. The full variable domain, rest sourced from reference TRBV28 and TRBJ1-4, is DVKVTQSSRYLVKRTGEKVFLECVQDMDHENMFWYRQDPGLGLRLIYFSYDVKMKEKGDIPEGYSVSREKKERFSLILESASTNQTSMYLCASSGQGAREKLFFGSGTQLSVL.